This T cell receptor beta chain was sequenced during a study of T cells after yellow fever vaccination (dated by TCRdb to about 2019). Turning to the overall study: The SMART-Seq v4 Ultra Low Input RNA kit was used to prepare libraries from fractions with low cell numbers. Bulk TCR alpha and beta repertoires were sequenced longitudinally to track T-cell clones before and after primary and booster YFV17D yellow fever vaccination. Blood was drawn at multiple timepoints before and after primary and secondary immunization, with bulk PBMC replicates and cell subsets isolated. Two healthy male donors, one aged 18 to 30 and one aged 30 to 40 years, were included in the cohort.

Overall results and qualifications from the work: The secondary T-cell response was found to be weaker but faster than the primary response, with a peak reached on day 5 rather than on day 15. Because abundant contaminating clonotypes from the bulk population could be contained in FACS-sorted repertoires, computational filtering was required. A small share of clonotypes was detected in both CD4 and CD8 compartments, with the overlap likely arising from convergent recombination. The study included only a couple of donors, which limits how far the findings can be generalized. Most clones expanded after primary vaccination were re-detected after the booster (about 96% of CD4 and around nine tenths of CD8), suggesting broad memory maintenance.

The treatment or condition label, as the study defines it: live attenuated yellow fever vaccine strain. At each blood-draw timepoint, two biological replicates of bulk PBMCs were collected. A standard Ficoll-Paque protocol was used to isolate PBMCs from peripheral blood. TriZol was used to extract RNA from bulk PBMCs, CD4 and CD8 fractions, and dextramer-positive and dextramer-negative fractions. Counted from cysteine to phenylalanine, this CDR3 has 12 amino acids. Only the CDR3 region is kept as DNA, spanning 36 bases read in frame from base 1. V and J lose 2 bases and 9 bases, and a span of 10 bases separates them. The germline V gene provides CDR1 MDHEN and CDR2 SYDVKM. TCR cDNA was synthesized by 5'RACE template switching, which introduced a universal primer site and unique molecular identifiers. cDNA synthesis was primed from both the TCR alpha and TCR beta constant segments. Libraries were amplified in two PCR steps, with sample barcodes and sequencing adapters added in the second step. Sequencing of libraries was done on Illumina HiSeq 2500 (2x100 bp) or NovaSeq (2x150 bp). The published analysis was carried out like this. Demultiplexing of reads and collapsing into UMI consensus sequences were performed with MIGEC, and V(D)J alignment was carried out with MiXCR. Vaccine-responding clonotypes were defined with edgeR using replicate PBMC samples, requiring FDR below 0.01 and a log2 fold change above 5 up to day 15. Each bulk clonotype was labeled CD4 or CD8 based on which sequenced repertoire, CD4 or CD8, contained the clonotype at higher abundance. In TCRdb, the public reads were trimmed at Q25 with fastp and aligned with MiXCR, with productive beta chains retained. Under each unique CDR3 protein, matching rows form one entry showing the most common genes and DNA. These V and J calls are TCRdb output, not the study's own analysis. The sample records approximately 510,000 distinct CDR3 sequences, about a fifth of which are singletons. The top ten clones comprise about a sixth of the sample.

A remark on this clonotype: Its antigen is currently not known. It has no much larger one-base neighbor in the sample; base qualities were not kept.

This TCR was recovered from a man aged 18 to 30 who received the YFV17D yellow fever vaccine. The rearrangement combines TRBV28 with TRBJ1-1; no D gene can be assigned with confidence. Source: PBMCs, taken roughly 20 days after the first yellow fever vaccination. This receptor carries the CDR3 CASSLVGVKAFF. The nucleotides read TGTGCCAGCAGTTTAGTCGGTGTTAAAGCTTTCTTT.